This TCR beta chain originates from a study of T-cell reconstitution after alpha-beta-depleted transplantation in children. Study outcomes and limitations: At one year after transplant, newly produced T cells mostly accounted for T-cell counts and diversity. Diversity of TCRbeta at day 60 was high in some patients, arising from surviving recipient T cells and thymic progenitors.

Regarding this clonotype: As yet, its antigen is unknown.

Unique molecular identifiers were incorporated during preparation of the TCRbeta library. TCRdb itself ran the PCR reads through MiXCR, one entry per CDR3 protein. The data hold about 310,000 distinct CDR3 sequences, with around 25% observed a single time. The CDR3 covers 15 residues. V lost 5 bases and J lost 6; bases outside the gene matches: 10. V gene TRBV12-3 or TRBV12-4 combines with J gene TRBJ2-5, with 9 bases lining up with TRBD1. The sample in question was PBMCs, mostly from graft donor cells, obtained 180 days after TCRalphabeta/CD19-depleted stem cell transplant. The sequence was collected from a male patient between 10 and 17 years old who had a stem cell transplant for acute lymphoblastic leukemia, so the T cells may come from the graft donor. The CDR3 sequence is CASSIMGQGLKTQYF. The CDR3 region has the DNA TGTGCCAGCAGTATAATGGGACAGGGTCTGAAGACCCAGTACTTC.